Listed below are T cell receptor beta chains from one sample, sequenced in a study of T cell changes during pregnancy in multiple sclerosis. Data came from immunoSEQ multiplex PCR; TCRdb stores just in-frame clones and leaves some out. The table shows tens of thousands of clones, with over 80% occurring only once. Here the sequenced sample was CD4+ T cells from peripheral blood mononuclear cells, taken after pregnancy. Receptors originate from a female donor with multiple sclerosis, enrolled in a pregnancy study. CDR3s include the opening cysteine and the closing phenylalanine or tryptophan. The D gene is left open where the match is weak. Size tells how often a clone was seen (once, few, many) or the class of an expanded clone, and some rows leave it out.

TRBJ1-1 | TRBD1 | TRBV5-6 | once | CASSLVLRQGSNTEAFF | TGTGCCAGCAGCTTGGTCCTTCGACAGGGTAGTAACACTGAAGCTTTCTTT
TRBJ1-2 | . | TRBV2 | . | CAREDSSEGYTF | TGTGCCAGAGAGGACTCGTCCGAAGGCTACACCTTC
TRBJ2-7 | . | TRBV4-2 | . | CASSQEMAGSSYEQYF | TGTGCCAGCAGCCAAGAAATGGCGGGGAGCTCCTACGAGCAGTACTTC
TRBJ1-2 | . | TRBV15 | . | CATSRDMAGTYGYTF | TGTGCCACCAGCAGAGATATGGCAGGAACTTATGGCTACACCTTC
TRBJ2-6 | . | TRBV5-6 | . | CASRFRSSGANVLTF | TGTGCCAGCAGATTCCGGAGCTCTGGGGCCAACGTCCTGACTTTC
TRBJ2-2 | TRBD1 | TRBV5-1 | few | CASSPGQVNTGELFF | TGCGCCAGCAGCCCAGGACAGGTGAACACCGGGGAGCTGTTTTTT
TRBJ2-5 | TRBD2 | TRBV7-2 | . | CASSLPLAGGTQETQYF | TGTGCCAGCAGCCTCCCTTTAGCGGGGGGGACCCAAGAGACCCAGTACTTC
TRBJ2-7 | . | TRBV7-6 | . | CASGRRDGYEQYF | TGTGCCAGCGGCCGTCGGGATGGGTACGAGCAGTACTTC
TRBJ1-1 | . | TRBV9 | . | CASSVSLMNTEAFF | TGTGCCAGCAGCGTGAGTTTAATGAACACTGAAGCTTTCTTT
TRBJ2-5 | TRBD2 | TRBV6-1 | . | CASSEGEAGARGTQYF | TGTGCCAGCAGTGAAGGTGAAGCGGGGGCCCGCGGAACCCAGTACTTC
TRBJ1-2 | TRBD1 | TRBV6-5 | . | CASSYSRDRGSYGYTF | TGTGCCAGCAGTTACTCCCGGGACAGGGGTAGCTATGGCTACACCTTC
TRBJ1-1 | TRBD1 | TRBV6-1 | . | CASSVGTAKMNTEAFF | TGTGCCAGCAGTGTGGGGACAGCTAAAATGAACACTGAAGCTTTCTTT
TRBJ1-1 | . | TRBV18 | . | CASSLARDTEAFF | TGTGCCAGCTCACTTGCGAGGGACACTGAAGCTTTCTTT
TRBJ2-5 | . | TRBV4-2 | . | CASSLGGQTQYF | TGTGCCAGCAGCCTCGGGGGGCAGACCCAGTACTTC
TRBJ2-3 | TRBD2 | TRBV9 | . | CASSVATGDTSGGGDTQYF | TGTGCCAGCAGCGTAGCTACGGGAGATACTAGCGGGGGGGGAGATACGCAGTATTTT
TRBJ2-1 | . | TRBV11-2 | . | CASSLAGVPYNEQFF | TGTGCCAGCAGCTTGGCAGGGGTCCCCTACAATGAGCAGTTCTTC
TRBJ2-1 | . | TRBV2 | . | CASTQGGTLYNEQFF | TGTGCCAGCACTCAAGGAGGGACGCTTTACAATGAGCAGTTCTTC
TRBJ2-3 | . | TRBV27 | . | CASSFQTTYTQYF | TGTGCCAGCAGTTTCCAAACAACCTATACGCAGTATTTT
TRBJ2-7 | TRBD1 | TRBV5-6 | . | CASSEPGQGFFYEQYF | TGTGCCAGCAGCGAACCGGGACAGGGGTTTTTCTACGAGCAGTACTTC
TRBJ1-2 | TRBD1 | TRBV5-4 | . | CASSLPYGRGKNGYTF | TGTGCCAGCAGCTTGCCCTACGGCAGGGGGAAGAATGGCTACACCTTC
TRBJ2-5 | . | TRBV20-1 | . | CSAAGETQYF | TGCAGTGCTGCCGGAGAGACCCAGTACTTC
TRBJ2-7 | . | TRBV7-3 | . | CASSSSSGNEQYF | TGTGCCAGCAGCTCCTCGTCGGGGAACGAGCAGTACTTC
TRBJ1-2 | . | TRBV4-1 | . | CASSPAGQGGYGYTF | TGCGCCAGCAGCCCCGCGGGGCAGGGTGGCTATGGCTACACCTTC
TRBJ1-2 | . | TRBV6-1 | once | CASSDGGRGGYGYTF | TGTGCCAGCAGTGATGGCGGCAGGGGCGGTTATGGCTACACCTTC
TRBJ1-3 | . | TRBV6-5 | . | CASSSQSTGNTIYF | TGTGCCAGCAGTTCCCAGTCGACTGGAAACACCATATATTTT
TRBJ1-2 | . | TRBV5-5 | once | CASSLELGAYGYTF | TGTGCCAGCAGCTTAGAGCTGGGGGCCTATGGCTACACCTTC
TRBJ1-2 | . | TRBV2 | . | CASSEWARGEQNGYTF | TGTGCCAGCAGTGAGTGGGCCAGGGGAGAGCAGAATGGCTACACCTTC
TRBJ2-7 | . | TRBV18 | . | CASSPKAGYPYEQYF | TGTGCCAGCTCACCGAAGGCAGGGTATCCTTACGAGCAGTACTTC
TRBJ1-1 | TRBD1 | TRBV6-5 | . | CASSYSVTGGTEAFF | TGTGCCAGCAGTTACTCGGTAACAGGGGGCACTGAAGCTTTCTTT
TRBJ1-2 | . | TRBV18 | . | CASSPPGYGEGGYTF | TGTGCCAGCTCACCACCGGGGTACGGGGAAGGCGGCTACACCTTC
TRBJ1-1 | . | TRBV25-1 | . | CASSELDTLNTEAFF | TGTGCCAGCAGTGAATTGGACACTTTAAACACTGAAGCTTTCTTT
TRBJ1-1 | TRBD1 | TRBV10-3 | . | CAISEETGGITEAFF | TGTGCCATCAGTGAGGAAACAGGGGGAATAACTGAAGCTTTCTTT
TRBJ2-7 | . | TRBV4-3 | . | CASSQFRNTYEQYF | TGCGCCAGCAGCCAATTCAGAAATACCTACGAGCAGTACTTC
TRBJ2-7 | . | TRBV11-3 | . | CASSNGYEQYF | TGTGCCAGCAGCAACGGGTACGAGCAGTACTTC
TRBJ1-5 | TRBD1 | TRBV5-8 | . | CASSWGQGNQPQHF | TGTGCCAGCAGCTGGGGACAGGGCAATCAGCCCCAGCATTTT